This TCR beta chain originates from a study of blood T cell repertoires in COVID-19. The CDR3 has 15 amino acids. Germline V gene data show CDR1 as MDHEN and CDR2 as SYDVKM. The ends lost 4 bases at V and 6 bases at J; junction bases unmatched: 5. Data came from immunoSEQ multiplex PCR; TCRdb stores just in-frame clones and leaves some out. The sample lists some 230,000 clones, roughly 84% seen once, with 5.1% in the top ten. This clonotype originated in a woman aged 55-70 years who had recovered from COVID-19. The V call is TRBV28, the J call TRBJ2-2, with 10 bases lining up with TRBD1. The sample consisted of peripheral blood. CDR3 sequence: CASSSPGQGSGELFF. The CDR3 coding sequence is TGTGCCAGCAGTTCCCCGGGACAGGGGTCCGGGGAGCTGTTTTTT.